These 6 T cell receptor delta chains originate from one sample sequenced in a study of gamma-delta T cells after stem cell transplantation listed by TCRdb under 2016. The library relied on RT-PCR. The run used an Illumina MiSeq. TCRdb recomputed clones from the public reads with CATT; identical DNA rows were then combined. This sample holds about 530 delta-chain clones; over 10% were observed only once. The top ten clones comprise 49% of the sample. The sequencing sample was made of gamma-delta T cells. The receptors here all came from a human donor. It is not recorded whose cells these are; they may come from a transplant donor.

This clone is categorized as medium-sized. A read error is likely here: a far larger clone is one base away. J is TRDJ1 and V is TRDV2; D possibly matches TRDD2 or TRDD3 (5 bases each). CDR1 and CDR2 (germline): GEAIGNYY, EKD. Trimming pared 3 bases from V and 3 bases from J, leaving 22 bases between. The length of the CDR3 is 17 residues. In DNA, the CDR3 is TGTGCCTGTGACCCGATACTTCCCGACGGGGTAGCCGATAAACTCATCTTT. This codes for CACDPILPDGVADKLIF.

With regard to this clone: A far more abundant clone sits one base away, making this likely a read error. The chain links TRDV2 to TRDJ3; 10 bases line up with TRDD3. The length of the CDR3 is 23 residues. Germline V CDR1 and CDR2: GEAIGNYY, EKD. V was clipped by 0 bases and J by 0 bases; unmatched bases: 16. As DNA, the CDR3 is TGTGCCTGTGACACCGCCTCGTACTGGGGGATGCCACCTAGCTCCTGGGACACCCGACAGATGTTTTTC. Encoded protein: CACDTASYWGMPPSSWDTRQMFF.

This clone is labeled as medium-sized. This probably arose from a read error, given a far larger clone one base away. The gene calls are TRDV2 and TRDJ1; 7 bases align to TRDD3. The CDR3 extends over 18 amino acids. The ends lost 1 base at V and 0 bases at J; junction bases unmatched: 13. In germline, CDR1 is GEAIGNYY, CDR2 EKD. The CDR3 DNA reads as TGTGCCTGTGACACGCCCCGGGGGATCCAATCGTACACCGATAAACTCATCTTT. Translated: CACDTPRGIQSYTDKLIF.

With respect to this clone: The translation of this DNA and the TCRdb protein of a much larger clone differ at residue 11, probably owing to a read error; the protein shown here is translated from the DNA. As DNA, the CDR3 is TGTGCTCTTGGGGAACGCCTTCCCGTCTTACGGGGGGATTCCAAACTCATCTTT. The encoded protein is CALGERLPVLRGDSKLIF. The chain combines TRDV1 with TRDJ1; D may be TRDD3 (7 bases). The CDR3 loop spans 18 amino acids. Germline loops: CDR1 TSWWSYY, CDR2 QGS. Trimming pared 1 base from V and 8 bases from J, leaving 26 bases between.

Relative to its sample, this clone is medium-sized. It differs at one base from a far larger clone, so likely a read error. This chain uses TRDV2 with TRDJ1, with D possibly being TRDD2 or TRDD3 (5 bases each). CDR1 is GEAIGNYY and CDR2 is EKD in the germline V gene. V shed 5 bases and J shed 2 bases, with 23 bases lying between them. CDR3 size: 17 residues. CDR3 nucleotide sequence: TGTGCCTGTGGCCCGATACTTCCCGACGGGGTAACCGATAAACTCATCTTT. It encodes CACGPILPDGVTDKLIF.

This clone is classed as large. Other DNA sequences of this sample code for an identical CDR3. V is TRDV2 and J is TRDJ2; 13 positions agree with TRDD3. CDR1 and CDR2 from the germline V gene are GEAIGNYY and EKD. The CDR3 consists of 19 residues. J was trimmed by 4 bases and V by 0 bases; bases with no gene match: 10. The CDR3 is CACDTVSTGGYEATAQLFF. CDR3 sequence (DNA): TGTGCCTGTGACACCGTCTCGACTGGGGGATACGAGGCGACAGCACAACTCTTCTTT.